This note documents a single T cell receptor (beta chain) sequence. These data come from a study of T-cell reconstitution after alpha-beta-depleted transplantation in children. Preparation of the TCRbeta library was carried out with unique molecular identifiers. TCRdb called the PCR reads again in MiXCR, with one record for every CDR3 protein. The repertoire has some 520,000 distinct CDR3 sequences, approximately 32% of them found once; the top ten carry 2.4%. The input for sequencing was PBMCs from the stem cell graft donor, taken from the stem cell graft. The source is a human donor who donated a stem cell graft to a child with aplastic anemia.

The CDR3 reads CASSEPGVSDNEQFF. CDR3 nucleotides: TGTGCCAGCAGTGAACCCGGGGTCTCGGACAATGAGCAGTTCTTC. The V and J genes are TRBV25-1 and TRBJ2-1; TRBD2 might be the D (5 bases). Trimming removed 2 bases from V and 5 bases from J, with 13 bases in between. The germline gives CDR1 MGHDK, CDR2 SYGVNS. The CDR3 extends over 15 amino acids.